The clone carrying this T cell receptor (beta chain) was counted only a few times. Its specificity is not known. Trimming stripped 4 bases from V and 7 bases from J, with 14 bases between. The CDR3 has 13 residues. Germline loops: CDR1 MGHDK, CDR2 SYGVNS. This sample was taken from a study of regulatory T cells in long-lasting Graves disease. Overall study results and limits: Relative to newly diagnosed Graves' patients, persistent ones had lower TCR diversity.

For TCR beta, libraries came from iRepertoire HTBI primers and Arm-PCR of CDR3 regions. From the multiplex PCR reads, TCRdb called clonotypes with MiXCR, one entry per CDR3 protein. The sample comprises 580,000 or so distinct CDR3 sequences, approximately 16% of which are singletons, and 9.5% to 15% rests with the top ten. Time point meaning: newly diagnosed GD, antithyroid drugs for less than 3 months. Researchers made the TCR library from RNA that was extracted from PBMCs. This same sample was also part of a study on T cells in Graves' hyperthyroidism and ophthalmopathy. That study adds: Also found in blood were most expanded thyroid clonotypes above 0.001. Stable hyperthyroidism was separated from ophthalmopathy by a model based on 13 V-J features.

This sequence was found in a man between 18 and 35 years old with Graves disease. The chain uses TRBV25-1 and TRBJ2-7; D tentatively reads TRBD1 or TRBD2 (6 bases each). The sequencing here drew on peripheral blood mononuclear cells (PBMCs), taken at new diagnosis, from a patient treated with antithyroid drugs. Here the CDR3 DNA reads TGTGCCAGCAGTGGTCCGGGGGCAATGGAGCAGTACTTC. Translation gives CASSGPGAMEQYF.